This entry features one T cell receptor (beta chain) sequence. Its antigen remains unknown. The study drew the donors from its approximately 110-subject validation cohort, separate from the approximately 700-subject first cohort. The data were obtained in a study of cytomegalovirus exposure and HLA in healthy donors. Study-level points and caveats: Three CMV-associated chains proved CMV antigen-specific in vitro. For cytomegalovirus status, the classifier reportedly gave diagnoses with high specificity and sensitivity. It was approximately 150 TCR beta chains that were listed as cytomegalovirus-associated.

The V gene end was trimmed by 1 base and the J gene end by 7 bases; junction bases not matched to a gene: 2. Germline V gene sequence: CDR1 SNHLY, CDR2 FYNNEI. CDR3 length: 13 amino acids. Profiled with immunoSEQ multiplex PCR; TCRdb holds only in-frame clones, not every one. The table records about 74,000 clones, 85% to 95% of them present only once. Source material: PBMCs. The chain joins TRBV2 to TRBJ1-2; the match to TRBD1 covers 8 bases. The receptor comes from a woman aged 18-29 years in good health and CMV-seropositive. CDR3 DNA: TGTGCCAGCAGTGAAGGGACAGGGACTGGCTACACCTTC. The encoded protein is CASSEGTGTGYTF.